This paragraph covers one TCR beta chain sequence. The data stem from a study of blood T cell repertoires in COVID-19. Study-level background: Acute and convalescent COVID-19 samples came from the United States, Italy and Spain. The analysed material was cDNA or gDNA that came from T cells, B-cell-depleted T cells, or PBMCs.

V trimming: 4 bases; J trimming: 5 bases; junction bases outside the gene matches: 6. CDR3 size: 14 residues. CDR1 and CDR2 (germline): SGHKS, YYEKEE (reference sequence). Clones were sequenced by immunoSEQ multiplex PCR, and TCRdb holds only the in-frame ones, with some missing. Of approximately 350,000 clones listed, 70% to 90% are singletons. Seattle participants joined during active infection and were tracked over time. The rearrangement joins TRBV5-5 to TRBJ2-5, with TRBD2 matching 9 bases. The sample was peripheral blood. This receptor was identified in a woman aged 25 to 39 with COVID-19, enrolled during active disease. This CDR3 reads CASSTAGGRETQYF. The CDR3 DNA follows: TGTGCCAGCAGCACAGCGGGGGGTCGGGAGACCCAGTACTTC.